The rows below give T cell receptor beta chains drawn from one sample of a study of blood T cell repertoires in COVID-19. The assay was immunoSEQ multiplex PCR, and TCRdb's table has in-frame clones only and misses some. The table shows roughly 100,000 clones, with about 91% occurring only once. Sequenced sample: peripheral blood. All receptors derive from a human donor in a cohort sampled during active COVID-19. The CDR3 runs from the conserved cysteine through the conserved F or W. Fields, in order: V gene, D gene, J gene, CDR3 protein. A D gene is named only where the DNA matches it firmly.

TRBV12-3/TRBV12-4	NA	TRBJ1-6	CASSLSPQAALHF
TRBV4-3	NA	TRBJ1-1	CASTTIRGGFEAFF
TRBV2	TRBD2	TRBJ2-3	CASKLAGAGDTQYF
TRBV30	NA	TRBJ1-1	CAWMVQQGNTEAFF
TRBV28	NA	TRBJ1-1	CASSFAGNTEAFF
TRBV11-3	NA	TRBJ2-1	CASSFQGGEQFF
TRBV10-3	TRBD1	TRBJ2-7	CAISKGQGAYEQYF
TRBV18	NA	TRBJ2-6	CASSPLAGAPGWANVLTF
TRBV24-1	NA	TRBJ2-7	CATSAGRGSYEQYF
TRBV28	NA	TRBJ1-6	CASSTHQGNSPLHF
TRBV30	TRBD1	TRBJ2-3	CAWSPPGQGVTDTQYF
TRBV19	TRBD1	TRBJ2-7	CASSWQGAYEQYF
TRBV28	TRBD2	TRBJ2-7	CASSPLRAGEGEQYF
TRBV10-2	NA	TRBJ2-1	CASSPSDTGPDEQFF
TRBV5-4	TRBD2	TRBJ2-5	CATASGGSMGGETQYF
TRBV13	TRBD1	TRBJ1-6	CASSLDRANSPLHF
TRBV7-8	TRBD1	TRBJ2-7	CASRSGTGAYEQYF
TRBV6-1	TRBD2	TRBJ2-4	CASSARLAGVGEIQYF
TRBV19	NA	TRBJ1-1	CASLTGNTEAFF
TRBV6-6	TRBD1	TRBJ1-1	CASSYGQGRVGAFF
TRBV7-9	TRBD2	TRBJ2-7	CASSLLRAETSGREQYF
TRBV14	NA	TRBJ1-1	CASSQDGFGGRAFF
TRBV7-2	NA	TRBJ1-5	CASSLQWAQPQHF
TRBV4-1	TRBD2	TRBJ2-3	CASSQEPGRVADTQYF
TRBV6-2/TRBV6-3	TRBD2	TRBJ2-3	CASSWTSGGSTDTQYF